The clone carrying this T cell receptor beta chain came up a few times. Its target is unknown. This record comes from a study of blood T cells in healthy people across ages. General study results and limits: When set beside aged donors, long-lived donors presented more naive CD4+ cells and higher diversity.

The authors ran a second PCR of about 6 to 11 cycles using a sample-barcoded 5' primer and a J-beta primer mix. Each CDR3 protein is one row after TCRdb ran MiXCR on the 5' RACE reads. The sample contains some 560,000 distinct CDR3 sequences, 25% to 35% of which appear only once. In addition, the sample was reused for a study of T cells of mothers and their children. As reported in that work: Study donors consisted of a few healthy Caucasian mothers and their six children. At about 1.5 ug per 15 ul, all of the extracted RNA went into cDNA synthesis.

This TCR came from a boy between 2 and 10 years old in good health. The source material was blood.

The CDR3 sequence: CASSLSRAPSGANVLTF. The CDR3 bases are TGTGCCAGCAGTTTATCAAGGGCCCCCTCTGGGGCCAACGTCCTGACTTTC. The J gene is TRBJ2-6, the V gene TRBV27; D is uncertain. V lost 0 bases and J 0 bases, leaving 9 bases between the germline ends. CDR1 and CDR2 from the germline V gene are MNHEY and SMNVEV (reference sequence). The CDR3 sequence is 17 residues long. The whole variable domain, filled in from reference TRBV27 and TRBJ2-6, reads EAQVTQNPRYLITVTGKKLTVTCSQNMNHEYMSWYRQDPGLGLRQIYYSMNVEVTDKGDVPEGYKVSRKEKRNFPLILESPSPNQTSLYFCASSLSRAPSGANVLTFGAGSRLTVL.